This TCR beta chain comes out of a study of control samples from healthy donors and cancer patients. Only in-frame clones appear in the TCRdb table, and some are missing; sequencing was by immunoSEQ multiplex PCR. The sample yields roughly 100,000 clones, 80% to 95% seen once. The V gene lost 1 base and the J gene lost 3 bases, with 13 bases spanning the gap. Germline V CDR1 and CDR2: SGHKS, YYEKEE (reference sequence). This CDR3 contains 16 residues. The receptor comes from a human donor in good health. The donor label of this sample is uncertain. The V call is TRBV5-5, the J call TRBJ1-4; D unresolved. Sequences were obtained from blood. The CDR3 DNA follows: TGTGCCAGCAGCTTGAGGCCAGGAGCTGCTAATGAAAAACTGTTTTTT. This codes for CASSLRPGAANEKLFF.